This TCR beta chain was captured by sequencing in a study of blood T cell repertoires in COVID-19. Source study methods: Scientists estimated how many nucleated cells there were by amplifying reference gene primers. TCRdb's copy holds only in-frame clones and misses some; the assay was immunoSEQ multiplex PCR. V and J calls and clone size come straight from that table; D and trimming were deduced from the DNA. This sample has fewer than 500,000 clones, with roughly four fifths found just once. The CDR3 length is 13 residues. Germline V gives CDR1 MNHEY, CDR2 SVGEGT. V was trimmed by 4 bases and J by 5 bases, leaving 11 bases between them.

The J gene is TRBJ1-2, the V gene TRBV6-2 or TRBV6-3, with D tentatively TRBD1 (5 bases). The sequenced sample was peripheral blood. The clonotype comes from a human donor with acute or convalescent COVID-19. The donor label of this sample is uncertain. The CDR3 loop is CASSSTDAYGYTF. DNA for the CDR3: TGTGCCAGCAGTTCGACAGACGCTTATGGCTACACCTTC.